A selection of T cell receptor beta chains follows, all from one sample in a study of blood T cells in healthy people across ages. Using its own MiXCR run on the 5' RACE reads, TCRdb lists one record per CDR3 protein. This table has over 1,500,000 distinct CDR3 sequences, about 50% appearing once. The sample comprised blood. Receptor source: a woman between 35 and 50 years old in good health. Each CDR3 is given with its conserved first and last residue. A D gene is named only where the DNA matches it firmly. Clone size is given for some rows only: seen once, a few or many times, or a class if the clone is expanded.

clone_size j_call d_call v_call cdr3_aa cdr3_nt
. TRBJ1-2 . TRBV12-3/TRBV12-4 CASSLAGPRMGYTF TGTGCCAGCAGTTTAGCGGGACCGAGGATGGGCTACACCTTC
. TRBJ2-6 . TRBV29-1 CSVGGTGIGANVLTF TGCAGCGTGGGGGGTACAGGGATTGGGGCCAACGTCCTGACTTTC
. TRBJ1-6 . TRBV20-1 CSARDRYPNSPLHF TGCAGTGCTAGAGACCGATACCCTAATTCACCCCTCCACTTT
. TRBJ2-7 . TRBV7-2 CASSSRRVTYEQYF TGTGCCAGCAGCTCCAGACGGGTTACCTACGAGCAGTACTTC
. TRBJ2-7 . TRBV10-3 CAISELSGYEQYF TGTGCCATCAGTGAGTTGTCGGGCTACGAGCAGTACTTC
. TRBJ2-1 . TRBV11-2 CASSLIQGQLGNEQFF TGTGCCAGCAGCTTAATCCAGGGACAACTGGGGAATGAGCAGTTCTTC
few TRBJ2-5 . TRBV4-3 CASGGQLQETQYF TGCGCCAGCGGGGGGCAACTCCAAGAGACCCAGTACTTC
. TRBJ2-5 TRBD2 TRBV7-2 CASSYPGGGETQYF TGTGCCAGCAGCTATCCCGGGGGAGGGGAGACCCAGTACTTC
. TRBJ2-1 . TRBV28 CASSPPAGARQFF TGTGCCAGCAGTCCCCCTGCAGGGGCCAGACAGTTCTTC
. TRBJ2-3 . TRBV6-5 CASSPGAMTDTQYF TGTGCCAGCAGCCCCGGGGCTATGACAGATACGCAGTATTTT
. TRBJ2-6 TRBD1 TRBV6-5 CASSYKRTGPRSGANVLTF TGTGCCAGCAGTTACAAGCGGACAGGACCTCGCTCTGGGGCCAACGTCCTGACTTTC
. TRBJ2-5 . TRBV20-1 CSASDRDSVETQYF TGCAGTGCTAGTGACCGGGACTCGGTGGAGACCCAGTACTTC
. TRBJ1-5 . TRBV4-1 CASSRAPPETNQPQHF TGCGCCAGCAGCCGCGCACCACCCGAAACCAATCAGCCCCAGCATTTT
many TRBJ2-7 . TRBV24-1 CATSDSYEQYF TGTGCCACCAGTGATAGTTACGAGCAGTACTTC
. TRBJ2-7 . TRBV11-2 CASSLDPGVGLGEQYF TGTGCCAGCAGCTTAGATCCGGGGGTTGGGCTAGGAGAGCAGTACTTC
. TRBJ2-3 . TRBV20-1 CSAREQITDTQYF TGCAGTGCTAGAGAACAGATCACAGATACGCAGTATTTT
. TRBJ2-3 . TRBV5-1 CASSLQAADTQYF TGCGCCAGCAGCTTGCAAGCCGCAGATACGCAGTATTTT
. TRBJ2-5 . TRBV7-9 CASSSPRQIQETQYF TGTGCCAGCAGCTCCCCTCGACAGATCCAAGAGACCCAGTACTTC
. TRBJ2-7 . TRBV5-6 CASSLTRAGTYSYEQYF TGTGCCAGCAGCTTAACCCGCGCCGGGACATACTCCTACGAGCAGTACTTC
. TRBJ2-3 TRBD2 TRBV7-9 CASSSSGGRSTDTQYF TGTGCCAGCAGCTCTAGCGGGGGCAGAAGCACAGATACGCAGTATTTT
. TRBJ1-2 . TRBV7-2 CASSLIGFRARGNYGYTF TGTGCCAGCAGCTTAATCGGGTTCAGAGCGAGGGGGAACTATGGCTACACCTTC
. TRBJ1-2 TRBD1 TRBV10-3 CAINGQGENYGYTF TGTGCCATCAATGGACAGGGTGAAAACTATGGCTACACCTTC
few TRBJ2-7 TRBD2 TRBV27 CASSPSGGDASYEQYF TGTGCCAGCAGTCCTTCTGGGGGGGATGCTTCCTACGAGCAGTACTTC
. TRBJ2-7 . TRBV4-3 CASSQDQDRYEQYF TGCGCCAGCAGCCAAGATCAGGACCGCTACGAGCAGTACTTC
. TRBJ1-1 TRBD1 TRBV6-5 CASSYSSLPQGAMENTEAFF TGTGCCAGCAGTTACTCCTCCCTCCCTCAGGGGGCTATGGAGAACACTGAAGCTTTCTTT
few TRBJ2-5 . TRBV7-2 CASSLGGPEYQETQYF TGTGCCAGCAGCTTAGGGGGGCCCGAGTACCAAGAGACCCAGTACTTC
. TRBJ2-7 . TRBV6-2/TRBV6-3 CASKGRTAISYEQYF TGTGCCAGCAAGGGGAGGACAGCGATCTCCTACGAGCAGTACTTC
once TRBJ2-5 TRBD2 TRBV28 CASSFPSGGGTQYF TGTGCCAGCAGTTTTCCTAGCGGGGGGGGGACCCAGTACTTC
. TRBJ2-1 TRBD1 TRBV6-5 CASSFTGTGGHEQFF TGTGCCAGCAGCTTCACCGGGACAGGGGGCCATGAGCAGTTCTTC
. TRBJ2-3 TRBD2 TRBV6-5 CASSYVAGADTQYF TGTGCCAGCAGTTACGTAGCGGGGGCAGATACGCAGTATTTT
once TRBJ2-3 . TRBV7-2 CASSFEATTDTQYF TGTGCCAGCAGCTTCGAGGCCACGACAGATACGCAGTATTTT
. TRBJ1-4 . TRBV6-1 CASSEFPTNEKLFF TGTGCCAGCAGTGAATTCCCAACTAATGAAAAACTGTTTTTT
. TRBJ1-2 TRBD1 TRBV20-1 CSARDRGNSNYGYTF TGCAGTGCTCGGGACAGGGGGAATAGTAACTATGGCTACACCTTC
once TRBJ2-3 TRBD2 TRBV6-1 CASSMTSGGGDTQYF TGTGCCAGCAGTATGACTAGCGGGGGCGGGGATACGCAGTATTTT
few TRBJ2-1 TRBD1 TRBV5-1 CASSSNLGTVKDNEQFF TGCGCCAGCAGCTCAAACTTGGGGACAGTTAAAGACAATGAGCAGTTCTTC
. TRBJ1-6 . TRBV6-5 CASSYSTGRYNSPLHF TGTGCCAGCAGTTACTCGACAGGCCGATATAATTCACCCCTCCACTTT
. TRBJ2-3 TRBD2 TRBV6-2/TRBV6-3 CASSYTTSGGTDTQYF TGTGCCAGCAGTTATACGACTAGCGGGGGCACAGATACGCAGTATTTT